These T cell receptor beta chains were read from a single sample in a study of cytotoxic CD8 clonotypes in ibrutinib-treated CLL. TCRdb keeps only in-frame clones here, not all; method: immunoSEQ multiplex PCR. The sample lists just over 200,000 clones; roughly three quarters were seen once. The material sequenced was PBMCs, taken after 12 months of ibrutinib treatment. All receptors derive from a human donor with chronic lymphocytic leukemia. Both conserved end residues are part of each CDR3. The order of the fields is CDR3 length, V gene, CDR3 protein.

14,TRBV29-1,CSVGGGWNTGELFF
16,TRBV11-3,CASSLDSSQNYNEQFF
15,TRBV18,CASSPTSGGNYEQYF
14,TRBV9,CASSPGGGGYEQYF
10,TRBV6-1,CASRGYEQYF
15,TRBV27,CASTLTGAFTGELFF
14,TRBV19,CASNPGVAYNEQFF
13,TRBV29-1,CSGMTGLNTEAFF
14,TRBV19,CASSWAGTNYGYTF
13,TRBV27,CASSQWGSGGYTF
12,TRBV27,CASSYGGREQYF
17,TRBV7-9,CASSLATGLVIDETQYF
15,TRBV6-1,CASSDRGALSLEQYF
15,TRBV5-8,CASSLGTSGVDEQYF
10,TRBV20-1,CSARTGEQFF
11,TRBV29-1,CSVERNYGYTF
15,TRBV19,CASSISDSPVTEAFF
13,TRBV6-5,CATQRRGVNEQFF
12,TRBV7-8,CASSSGRLRAFF
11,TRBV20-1,CSASSAETQYF
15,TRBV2,CASSAPWDRETEAFF
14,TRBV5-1,CASSEQALGNTIYF
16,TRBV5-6,CASSFPGQGPYNEQFF
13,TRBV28,CASSLSKGRKQYF
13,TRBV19,CASSIDRAQPQHF
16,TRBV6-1,CASSEAGGTVYNEQFF
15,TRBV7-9,CASSFPDSSYNEQFF
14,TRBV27,CASSDMNGYNEQFF
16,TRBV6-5,CASSYQTSGRYNEQFF
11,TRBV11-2,CASSSLDEQYF
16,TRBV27,CASRLGFRDLNTEAFF
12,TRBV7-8,CASSPESTGYTF
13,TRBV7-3,CASSLMAGNEQFF
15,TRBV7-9,CASSLGGLGSVGQFF
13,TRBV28,CASRSGLKRTQYF
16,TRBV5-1,CASSLWSGSGGSEQFF
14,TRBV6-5,CASSYSFAGETQYF